A single sample gave rise to the 7 T cell receptor beta chains below, sequenced in a study of blood T cell repertoires in COVID-19. Produced via immunoSEQ multiplex PCR; TCRdb's table is partial and in-frame only. The table lists over 200,000 clones, roughly 94% of them singletons. The sequencing input was peripheral blood. These TCRs come from a man in his thirties or forties with acute or convalescent COVID-19.

This clone was recorded only once. The rearrangement uses TRBV7-5 and TRBJ2-4; the table calls TRBD2, which could not be checked here. TRBV7-5 counts as a pseudogene. This CDR3 has 18 amino acids. The chain's CDR3 is CARSSPGTSGRDKNIQYF. The CDR3 DNA is TGTGCCAGAAGCTCCCCGGGAACTAGCGGGAGAGACAAAAACATTCAGTACTTC.

V is TRBV29-1 and J is TRBJ2-1, with 12 bases identical to TRBD2. With 8 bases clipped from V and 7 bases from J, the junction kept 12 bases outside the gene matches. CDR1 and CDR2 from the germline V gene are SQVTM and ANQGSEA. The CDR3 is made up of 15 amino acids. The CDR3 sequence: CSSLTSGSFGNEQFF. For the CDR3, the DNA is TGCAGCTCCTTGACTAGCGGGAGTTTCGGAAATGAGCAGTTCTTC.

V usage is TRBV3-1 (or the pseudogene TRBV3-2) and J usage is TRBJ2-7; D perhaps matches TRBD1 (6 bases). V was shortened by 1 base and J by 7 bases, with 11 bases between the two germline ends. Germline CDR1 is LGHDT and CDR2 is YNNKEL (reference sequence). The CDR3 contains 13 residues. The CDR3 bases are TGTGCCAGCAGCCAAGTTGGGACATGGGAGCAGTACTTC. It translates to CASSQVGTWEQYF.

J is TRBJ2-7 and V is TRBV28; 8 positions match TRBD1. Trimming removed 7 bases from V and 2 bases from J; junction bases left unmatched: 7. The CDR3 loop spans 14 amino acids. Germline V gives CDR1 MDHEN, CDR2 SYDVKM. The CDR3 DNA sequence: TGTGCCAGCACCCCAGGACAGGGAGCCTACGAGCAGTACTTC. This sequence encodes CASTPGQGAYEQYF.

This clone was recorded once. The V gene is TRBV20-1, the J gene TRBJ2-7, with 10 bases aligning to TRBD2. After removal of 3 bases from V and 5 bases from J, the junction contained 13 bases not matched to a gene. The CDR3 runs to 16 residues. The V gene's germline CDR1 is DFQATT and CDR2 SNEGSKA (reference sequence). CDR3 sequence (DNA): TGCAGTGCTAGTGGGCTAGCGGGAGTTAATCTCCACGAGCAGTACTTC. Translated, it gives CSASGLAGVNLHEQYF.

This chain uses TRBV14 with TRBJ2-7; D might be TRBD2 (6 bases). This CDR3 has 14 residues. V was clipped by 5 bases and J by 3 bases, with 14 bases between them. Germline V gene sequence: CDR1 SGHDN, CDR2 FVKESK. CDR3 amino acids: CASSSWDSYYEQYF. DNA of the CDR3: TGTGCCAGCAGCTCATGGGACTCTTACTACGAGCAGTACTTC.

J is TRBJ1-2 and V is TRBV30, with D perhaps matching TRBD1 (5 bases). From germline, CDR1 is GTSNPN and CDR2 SVGIG (reference sequence). The CDR3 sequence is 16 residues long. V was cut by 0 bases and J by 1 base, with 15 bases left in between. DNA for the CDR3: TGTGCCTGGAGTGTACCGCGGGGGTACCATAACTATGGCTACACCTTC. This codes for CAWSVPRGYHNYGYTF.